These 5 T cell receptor beta chains originate from one sample sequenced in a study of tumor-infiltrating lymphocytes in primary liver carcinoma. It was from around 20-30 mg of unsorted bulk tissue that RNA and DNA were co-extracted. TCR beta cDNA was reverse-transcribed from around 0.55 ug of total RNA. The reaction used a constant-region primer and ProtoScript II reverse transcriptase. Nested multiplex PCR, run for three rounds with slightly modified ARM-PCR, yielded TCR beta libraries. PCR rounds one and two used TRBV1-TRBV30 forward primers with a C-beta reverse primer for around 10 cycles each. TCRdb re-analysed the multiplex PCR reads in MiXCR, keeping a single row per CDR3 protein. This sample has 95,000 to 150,000 distinct CDR3 sequences, with 55% to 75% found just once. Sequencing input: liver tumor tissue from sampling region 1. Subset indicated: tumor region T1, superior pole. Every receptor here comes from a woman aged 60 to 75 with primary liver carcinoma and hepatitis B virus infection.

This clonotype was counted only a few times. The rearrangement joins TRBV28 to TRBJ2-1; 7 nucleotides agree with TRBD2. This CDR3 is built from 16 residues. V was pared by 5 bases and J by 0 bases, with 7 bases of the junction left unmatched. Germline values: CDR1 MDHEN, CDR2 SYDVKM. CDR3 sequence (DNA): TGTGCCAGCAGTGGGGCGGGAGCCAACTCCTACAATGAGCAGTTCTTC. The encoded protein is CASSGAGANSYNEQFF.

The chain's CDR3 is CASSRTGRGCNEQFF. CDR3 nucleotides: TGTGCCAGCAGTAGAACAGGGAGGGGGTGCAATGAGCAGTTCTTC. The rearrangement links TRBV28 to TRBJ2-1; a possible D gene is TRBD2 (7 bases). CDR1 and CDR2 (germline): MDHEN, SYDVKM. Trimming pared 5 bases from V and 6 bases from J, leaving 17 bases between. This CDR3 comprises 15 residues.

This clonotype has a count of ten or more. The rearrangement uses TRBV11-3 and TRBJ2-1; 13 positions match TRBD2. Germline V lookup: CDR1 SGHNT, CDR2 YENEEA. The CDR3 contains 16 residues. The V and J ends lost 5 bases and 9 bases, in that order; junction bases with no gene match: 10. The CDR3, as DNA: TGTGCCAGCAGCCTCGGACTAGCGGGAGCGGGGAGTGAGCAGTTCTTC. This sequence encodes CASSLGLAGAGSEQFF.

Comment on this clonotype: A read error may produce the germline difference seen at one junction end. The CDR3 region is CSVDPRTGSLENFGYTF. In DNA form, the CDR3 reads TGCAGCGTTGATCCTCGGACAGGGAGTCTAGAAAACTTTGGCTACACCTTC. The rearrangement uses TRBV29-1 and TRBJ1-2; TRBD1 agrees at 8 bases. The CDR3 spans 17 residues. CDR1 and CDR2 from the germline V gene are SQVTM and ANQGSEA.

The chain carries TRBV7-9 and TRBJ2-1; 8 bases are a match to TRBD1. The length of the CDR3 is 15 residues. CDR1 is SEHNR, CDR2 FQNEAQ, per germline (reference sequence). Germline trimming cut 5 bases from V and 4 bases from J; bases unmatched to any gene: 7. The CDR3 loop reads CASSVRTGLYNEQFF. The CDR3 region has the DNA TGTGCCAGCAGCGTCCGGACAGGGTTGTACAATGAGCAGTTCTTC.